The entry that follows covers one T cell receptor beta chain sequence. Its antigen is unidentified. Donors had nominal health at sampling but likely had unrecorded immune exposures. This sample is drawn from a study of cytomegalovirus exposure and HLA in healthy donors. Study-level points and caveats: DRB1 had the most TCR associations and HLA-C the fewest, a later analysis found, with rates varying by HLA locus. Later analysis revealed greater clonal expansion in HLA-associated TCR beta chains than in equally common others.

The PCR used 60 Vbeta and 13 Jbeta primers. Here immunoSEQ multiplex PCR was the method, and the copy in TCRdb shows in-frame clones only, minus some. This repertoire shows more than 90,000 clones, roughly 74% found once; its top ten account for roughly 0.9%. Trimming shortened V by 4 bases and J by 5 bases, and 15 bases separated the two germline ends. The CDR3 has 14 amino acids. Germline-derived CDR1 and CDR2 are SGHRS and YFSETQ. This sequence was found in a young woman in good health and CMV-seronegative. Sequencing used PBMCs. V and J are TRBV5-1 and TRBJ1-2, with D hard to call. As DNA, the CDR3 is TGCGCCAGCAGCGCGCACGGGTCGGATTATGGCTACACCTTC. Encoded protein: CASSAHGSDYGYTF. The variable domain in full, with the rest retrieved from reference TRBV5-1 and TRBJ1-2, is KAGVTQTPRYLIKTRGQQVTLSCSPISGHRSVSWYQQTPGQGLQFLFEYFSETQRNKGNFPGRFSGRQFSNSRSEMNVSTLELGDSALYLCASSAHGSDYGYTFGSGTRLTVV.